This T cell receptor (beta chain) stems from a study of T cell repertoires in cytomegalovirus infection. The CDR3 covers 16 residues. V gave up 4 bases and J gave up 0 bases, with 11 bases separating them. Per germline, CDR1 SGHRS and CDR2 YFSETQ. As for this clonotype: Its target is unknown.

TCRdb itself ran the reads through MiXCR, one entry per CDR3 protein. The sample has about half a million distinct CDR3 sequences, approximately 46% seen once; the top ten hold about two fifths. Material: cultured PBMCs, obtained from culture after CMV antigen stimulation. The chain couples TRBV5-1 to TRBJ1-6; D is possibly TRBD1 (6 bases). The sequence was collected from a human donor in good health (CMV status not recorded). Some clones in this sample may be carry-over from other donors' samples. The CDR3 loop is CASSHGQSSYNSPLHF. In DNA form, the CDR3 reads TGCGCCAGCAGCCACGGACAGAGCTCCTATAATTCACCCCTCCACTTT. The entire variable domain, with the rest obtained from reference TRBV5-1 and TRBJ1-6, is as follows: KAGVTQTPRYLIKTRGQQVTLSCSPISGHRSVSWYQQTPGQGLQFLFEYFSETQRNKGNFPGRFSGRQFSNSRSEMNVSTLELGDSALYLCASSHGQSSYNSPLHFGNGTRLTVT.